The T cell receptor (beta chain) described here comes from a study of T cells in Graves' hyperthyroidism and ophthalmopathy. Any patient presenting with uncontrolled infection, other autoimmune disease, pregnancy or lactation was left out. Details on this clonotype: Its antigen remains unknown.

CDR1 is DFQATT, CDR2 SNEGSKA, per germline (reference sequence). Between the trimmed V and J ends, which lost 3 bases and 1 base, there was a span of 9 bases. This CDR3 is 13 amino acids long. Using RNA transcripts as the source, TCR beta CDR3 regions were amplified. A set of HTBI primers served as the primers for a first-round RT-PCR of the TCR CDR3. Each CDR3 protein is one row after TCRdb ran MiXCR on the multiplex PCR reads. This table has hundreds of thousands of distinct CDR3 sequences, about 45% appearing once. General study points: Blood shared most expanded thyroid clonotypes above 0.001.

The receptor's source is an adult man with Graves' disease, either hyperthyroidism or ophthalmopathy (not recorded which). The chain combines TRBV20-1 with TRBJ2-5, with D possibly being TRBD1 (5 bases). The sequenced material came from peripheral blood or thyroid tissue (not recorded which). The chain's CDR3 is CSASSQGQETQYF. Here the CDR3 DNA reads TGCAGTGCTAGTAGCCAGGGCCAAGAGACCCAGTACTTC.